One T cell receptor beta chain is described in this entry. The record originates from a study of PD-L1 blockade in urothelial cancer. In the study overall: Atezolizumab therapy began for patients in 2014, dosed at 1,200 mg intravenously every 3 weeks. Prior regimens of chemotherapy numbered 0 to 3 per patient. Timepoints chosen for blood analysis were 3 weeks (second dose) and 6 weeks after treatment start. Median T cell yield per blood sample was 141,255 cells.

Stated time point: peripheral blood 6 weeks after treatment start. Clones were sequenced by immunoSEQ multiplex PCR, and TCRdb holds only the in-frame ones, with some missing. The repertoire holds 45,000 to 60,000 clones, with more than 70% as singletons. V was trimmed by 7 bases and J by 9 bases, leaving 16 bases between them. The germline V gene has CDR1 SEHNR and CDR2 FQNEAQ (reference sequence). The CDR3 is 12 residues long. The chain recombines TRBV7-9 with TRBJ2-7; TRBD1 might be the D (5 bases). The starting material was PBMCs, obtained around atezolizumab (anti-PD-L1) treatment. This TCR came from a man aged 55-75 years with urothelial cancer. This chain's CDR3 is CASTESDRTQYF. CDR3 in DNA: TGTGCCAGCACCGAATCCGACAGAACGCAGTACTTC.